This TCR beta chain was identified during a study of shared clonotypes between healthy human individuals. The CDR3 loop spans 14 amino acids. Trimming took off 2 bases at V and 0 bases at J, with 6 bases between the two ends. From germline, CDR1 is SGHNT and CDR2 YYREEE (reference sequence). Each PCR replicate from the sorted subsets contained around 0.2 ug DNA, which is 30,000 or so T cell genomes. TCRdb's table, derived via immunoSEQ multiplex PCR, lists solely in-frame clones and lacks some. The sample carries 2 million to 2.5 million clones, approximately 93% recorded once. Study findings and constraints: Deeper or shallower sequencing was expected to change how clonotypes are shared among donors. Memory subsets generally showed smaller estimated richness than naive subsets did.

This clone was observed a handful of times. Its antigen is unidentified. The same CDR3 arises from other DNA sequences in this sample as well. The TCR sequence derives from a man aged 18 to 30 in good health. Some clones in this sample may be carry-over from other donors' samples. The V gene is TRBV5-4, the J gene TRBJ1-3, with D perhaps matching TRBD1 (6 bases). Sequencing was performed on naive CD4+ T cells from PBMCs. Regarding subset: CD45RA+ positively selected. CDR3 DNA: TGTGCCAGCAGCTTACAGGGCTCTGGAAACACCATATATTTT. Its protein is CASSLQGSGNTIYF.